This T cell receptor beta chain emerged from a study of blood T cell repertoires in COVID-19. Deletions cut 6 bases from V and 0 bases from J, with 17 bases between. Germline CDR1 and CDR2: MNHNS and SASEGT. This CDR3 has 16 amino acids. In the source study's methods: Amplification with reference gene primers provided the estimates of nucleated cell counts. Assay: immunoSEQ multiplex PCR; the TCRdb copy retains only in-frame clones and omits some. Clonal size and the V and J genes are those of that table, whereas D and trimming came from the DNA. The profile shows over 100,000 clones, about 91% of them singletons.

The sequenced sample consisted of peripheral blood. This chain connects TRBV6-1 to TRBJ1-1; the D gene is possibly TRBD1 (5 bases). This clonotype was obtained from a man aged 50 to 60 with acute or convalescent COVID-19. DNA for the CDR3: TGTGCCAGCAGCGAAAACCGATTACAGGTGAACACTGAAGCTTTCTTT. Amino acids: CASSENRLQVNTEAFF.